The 9 T cell receptor beta chains presented below share a single source sample, sequenced in a study of blood T cell repertoires in COVID-19. Measured with immunoSEQ multiplex PCR; TCRdb has only the in-frame clones, and not every one. This table holds 440,000 or so clones, approximately 89% found once. Material: peripheral blood. These receptors originate from a woman aged 40 to 50 with COVID-19, enrolled during active disease.

On this clone itself: Other DNA sequences in this sample translate to the same CDR3. The rearrangement uses TRBV7-9 and TRBJ1-5; D might be TRBD1 (6 bases). Trimming left V 4 bases short and J 0 bases short, with 7 bases between. CDR1 and CDR2 from the germline V gene are SEHNR and FQNEAQ (reference sequence). This CDR3 spans 14 amino acids. CDR3 DNA: TGTGCCAGCAGCTCGACAGGTAGCAATCAGCCCCAGCATTTT. Amino acid sequence: CASSSTGSNQPQHF.

Concerning this clone: Other DNA sequences in this sample translate to the same CDR3. The rearrangement uses TRBV19 and TRBJ1-5; D is unclear. The germline V and J ends were trimmed by 3 bases and 4 bases, with 10 bases remaining between them. Germline values: CDR1 LNHDA, CDR2 SQIVND (reference sequence). CDR3 length: 14 amino acids. CDR3 DNA: TGTGCCAGTAGTATTGGAGGGAGTAATCAGCCCCAGCATTTT. Translating gives CASSIGGSNQPQHF. The full variable domain, with the rest looked up from reference TRBV19 and TRBJ1-5, is DGGITQSPKYLFRKEGQNVTLSCEQNLNHDAMYWYRQDPGQGLRLIYYSQIVNDFQKGDIAEGYSVSREKKESFPLTVTSAQKNPTAFYLCASSIGGSNQPQHFGDGTRLSIL.

The chain employs TRBV29-1 and TRBJ2-3; the match to TRBD2 covers 11 bases. CDR3 length equals 15 residues. V lost 6 bases and J lost 6; bases outside the gene matches: 11. Germline V gene sequence: CDR1 SQVTM, CDR2 ANQGSEA. The CDR3 loop is CSVPQTSGSSDTQYF. CDR3 coding DNA: TGCAGCGTACCACAAACTAGCGGGAGTTCCGATACGCAGTATTTT.

The chain joins TRBV18 to TRBJ2-1; possible D gene TRBD1, 6 bases. This CDR3 has 14 residues. V was shortened by 2 bases and J by 9 bases, with 14 bases between the two germline ends. CDR1 is KGHSH and CDR2 is LQKENI in the germline V gene. The CDR3 DNA sequence: TGTGCCAGCTCACCAGTAAGGGGGAGTAGTGAGCAGTTCTTC. Its protein is CASSPVRGSSEQFF.

The chain is built from TRBV7-2 and TRBJ2-1; 11 bases agree with TRBD2. Trimming cost V 0 bases and J 7 bases; bases outside gene matches: 5. The CDR3 sequence is 16 residues long. Germline V lookup: CDR1 SGHTA, CDR2 FQGNSA. In nucleotides, the CDR3 is TGTGCCAGCAGCTTAGCGGGGACTAGCGGAGCGAATGAGCAGTTCTTC. Its protein is CASSLAGTSGANEQFF.

The CDR3 reads CASSLRQGAGYTF. In DNA, the CDR3 is TGTGCCAGCAGCTTAAGACAGGGAGCTGGCTACACCTTC. The chain joins TRBV7-2 to TRBJ1-2; 7 bases line up with TRBD1. The ends lost 2 bases at V and 7 bases at J; junction bases unmatched: 4. The CDR3 has 13 amino acids. Per the germline V gene, CDR1 is SGHTA and CDR2 is FQGNSA.

The chain has TRBV5-1 and TRBJ1-1; D remains ambiguous. Germline-derived CDR1 and CDR2 are SGHRS and YFSETQ. Trimming took off 4 bases at V and 4 bases at J, with 11 bases between the two ends. The CDR3 has 13 amino acids. The CDR3 DNA follows: TGCGCCAGCAGCCCCCGGGGAGGCACTGAAGCTTTCTTT. This sequence encodes CASSPRGGTEAFF.

The gene calls are TRBV7-2 and TRBJ1-2; 8 nucleotides agree with TRBD1. The CDR3 has 14 residues. After removal of 4 bases from V and 4 bases from J, the junction contained 5 bases not matched to a gene. Germline loops: CDR1 SGHTA, CDR2 FQGNSA. The CDR3: CASSSTTGGYGYTF. The CDR3 nucleotides read TGTGCCAGCAGCTCAACAACAGGGGGCTATGGCTACACCTTC.

This clone was counted many times. J is TRBJ2-7 and V is TRBV19; 7 bases map to TRBD1. The CDR3 is 13 amino acids. J lost 2 bases, V lost 5 bases, and 3 bases had no gene match. The germline V gene encodes CDR1 LNHDA and CDR2 SQIVND (reference sequence). CDR3 bases: TGTGCCAGTAGTTGGACAGGACCCTACGAGCAGTACTTC. Residues: CASSWTGPYEQYF.